This entry describes one TCR beta chain. What it recognizes is unknown. The CDR3 contains 15 residues. Germline V gives CDR1 SNHLY, CDR2 FYNNEI. V was pared by 8 bases and J by 6 bases, with 22 bases between. TCRdb keeps only in-frame clones here, not all; method: immunoSEQ multiplex PCR. The repertoire has roughly 41,000 clones, roughly 93% of them found once; the top ten carry about 12%. This specimen comes from a study of T cells in tuberculosis. Study findings and constraints: GMM-specific TCRs were nearer to active tuberculosis alpha repertoires, suggesting expansion.

This rearrangement joins TRBV2 to TRBJ1-2; no reliable D call. Sequencing was done on a sample of PBMCs. The sequence was obtained from a donor aged 10-29 years with latent tuberculosis or without tuberculosis infection. Some clones in this sample may be carry-over from other donors' samples. The CDR3 sequence: CASHLSTLNLHGYTF. The CDR3 DNA reads as TGTGCCAGCCACCTATCGACACTGAACCTACATGGCTACACCTTC.